Below are 2 T cell receptor beta chains sequenced from a single sample in a study of vaccination effects on CD4 cells after COVID-19. Assay used: immunoSEQ multiplex PCR; TCRdb lists only in-frame clones, some missing. Of roughly 30,000 clones listed, around 79% are singletons. For these receptors, no antigen is known. Following 10 days of culture, CD4+ T cells were isolated. By PCR, the person was confirmed to have had SARS-CoV-2 infection between March and December 2020. Participants each got two BNT162b2 or mRNA-1273 vaccine doses. The specimen comprised CD4+ T cells from PBMCs cultured without peptide, sampled after COVID-19 vaccination. These receptors were taken from a human donor who had a prior SARS-CoV-2 infection.

The V gene is TRBV11-2, the J gene TRBJ1-1; unclear D gene. The V end lost 5 bases, the J end lost 4 bases, and 17 bases lay between the germline ends. This CDR3 has 15 residues. Germline CDR1 reads SGHAT; CDR2 reads FQNNGV. The CDR3 sequence: CASSQWRPGSTEAFF. CDR3 nucleotides: TGTGCCAGCAGCCAGTGGAGGCCGGGAAGCACTGAAGCTTTCTTT. The whole variable domain, remainder taken from reference TRBV11-2 and TRBJ1-1, is EAGVAQSPRYKIIEKRQSVAFWCNPISGHATLYWYQQILGQGPKLLIQFQNNGVVDDSQLPKDRFSAERLKGVDSTLKIQPAKLEDSAVYLCASSQWRPGSTEAFFGQGTRLTVV.

The rearrangement joins TRBV9 to TRBJ2-5, with TRBD1 matching 8 bases. V gave up 4 bases and J gave up 5 bases; unmatched junction bases: 10. This CDR3 is built from 15 residues. Germline V gene data show CDR1 as SGDLS and CDR2 as YYNGEE. The CDR3 is CASSPQGGRWETQYF. The CDR3 nucleotides are TGTGCCAGCAGCCCACAGGGGGGTAGGTGGGAGACCCAGTACTTC.